These 16 T cell receptor beta chains share one sample of origin, sequenced in a study of blood T cell repertoires in COVID-19. TCRdb keeps only in-frame clones here, not all; method: immunoSEQ multiplex PCR. Among 250,000 to 300,000 clones listed, approximately 90% were seen once. Input material: PBMCs or T cells enriched from blood (not recorded which). These TCRs come from a human donor in a cohort exposed to, infected with or recovered from COVID-19 (not recorded which). The donor label of this sample is uncertain.

This clone has only one observation. V usage is TRBV5-1 and J usage is TRBJ1-2, with D possibly being TRBD1 (5 bases). The germline V gene encodes CDR1 SGHRS and CDR2 YFSETQ. With 0 bases removed from V and 8 bases from J, the gap between germline ends came to 14 bases. The CDR3 contains 14 residues. CDR3 amino acids: CASSLAAGVEGYTF. CDR3 nucleotide sequence: TGCGCCAGCAGCTTGGCGGCGGGGGTAGAAGGCTACACCTTC.

This clone was counted once. The rearrangement uses TRBV9 and TRBJ2-5, with D possibly matching TRBD1 (5 bases). CDR1 SGDLS and CDR2 YYNGEE come from the germline V gene. The V end lost 3 bases, the J end lost 1 base, and 7 bases lay between the germline ends. This CDR3 contains 13 residues. CDR3 loop: CASSAGIQETQYF. Written as DNA, the CDR3 is TGTGCCAGCAGCGCAGGGATCCAAGAGACCCAGTACTTC.

V usage is TRBV6-1 and J usage is TRBJ1-4; TRBD1 is a possible D gene (6 bases). V was shortened by 0 bases and J by 7 bases, with 12 bases between the two germline ends. Per the germline V gene, CDR1 is MNHNS and CDR2 is SASEGT. This CDR3 spans 15 amino acids. CDR3 amino acids: CASSEASYRAEKLFF. The CDR3 coding sequence is TGTGCCAGCAGTGAAGCGTCTTACAGGGCTGAAAAACTGTTTTTT.

This sequence joins TRBV19 and TRBJ1-3; D perhaps matches TRBD1 (6 bases). Germline lookup yields CDR1 LNHDA and CDR2 SQIVND (reference sequence). Trimming took off 3 bases at V and 1 base at J, with 13 bases between the two ends. This CDR3 region has 16 residues. The CDR3 loop reads CASSIPTGGSGNTIYF. CDR3 in DNA: TGTGCCAGTAGTATTCCGACAGGCGGATCTGGAAACACCATATATTTT.

J is TRBJ1-5 and V is TRBV30, with D maybe TRBD1 (5 bases). The ends were cut back, 7 bases at V and 0 bases at J, with 7 bases in the middle. The germline V gene encodes CDR1 GTSNPN and CDR2 SVGIG (reference sequence). The CDR3 spans 12 residues. The CDR3 nucleotides read TGTGCCTACAGGAATAGCAATCAGCCCCAGCATTTT. This codes for CAYRNSNQPQHF.

The J gene is TRBJ2-3, the V gene TRBV5-1; tentative D call: TRBD1 (5 bases). Germline loops: CDR1 SGHRS, CDR2 YFSETQ. The V end lost 2 bases, the J end lost 1 base, and 11 bases lay between the germline ends. The CDR3 covers 15 residues. The CDR3 nucleotides read TGCGCCAGCAGCTTACTCCAGGGCGGCACAGATACGCAGTATTTT. Protein product: CASSLLQGGTDTQYF.

On this clone itself: The sample carries other DNA sequences with the same CDR3. The chain is built from TRBV9 and TRBJ2-3; 9 nucleotides align to TRBD2. Trimming removed 3 bases from V and 4 bases from J; junction bases left unmatched: 3. This CDR3 has 14 residues. Germline V gene lookup returns CDR1 SGDLS and CDR2 YYNGEE. CDR3 coding DNA: TGTGCCAGCAGCGCCGGGACTAGCTCAGATACGCAGTATTTT. It translates to CASSAGTSSDTQYF.

This chain connects TRBV6-5 to TRBJ2-3, with 10 bases aligning to TRBD2. The V gene's germline CDR1 is MNHEY and CDR2 SVGAGI. The CDR3 contains 14 residues. Trimming took 5 bases from V and 5 from J; bases not matched to a gene: 4. CDR3 sequence (DNA): TGTGCCAGCAGTCCGAGGACTAGCGGAGATACGCAGTATTTT. Its protein product is CASSPRTSGDTQYF.

The chain combines TRBV4-1 with TRBJ2-4, with 7 bases lining up with TRBD1. Germline loops: CDR1 MGHRA, CDR2 YSYEKL. V lost 3 bases, J lost 0 bases, and 2 bases stayed unmatched. CDR3 length: 15 amino acids. The CDR3 region has the DNA TGCGCCAGCAGCCAGGGACAGCTAGCCAAAAACATTCAGTACTTC. It is translated as CASSQGQLAKNIQYF.

This clone was found once. The chain links TRBV11-2 to TRBJ2-1; TRBD2 aligns across 9 bases. The CDR3 consists of 17 residues. The V and J ends lost 3 bases and 8 bases, in that order; junction bases with no gene match: 14. Germline CDR1 is SGHAT and CDR2 is FQNNGV. Written as DNA, the CDR3 is TGTGCCAGCAGCTTGCCGACTAGCGGCCCTTTGAGATATGAGCAGTTCTTC. Residues: CASSLPTSGPLRYEQFF.

On this clone itself: An end of the junction does not agree with germline; a read error may underlie this. The chain carries TRBV4-1 and TRBJ2-1; no clear D. The CDR3 has 15 residues. The germline gives CDR1 MGHRA, CDR2 YSYEKL. CDR3 nucleotides: TGCGCCAGCAGTCAAGATATATGGGCTTACAATGAGCAGTTCTTC. Translation gives CASSQDIWAYNEQFF.

This rearrangement joins TRBV4-1 to TRBJ2-1, with 11 bases aligning to TRBD2. There are 16 residues in the CDR3. Germline assignment: CDR1 MGHRA and CDR2 YSYEKL. V lost 4 bases and J lost 3; bases outside the gene matches: 5. In DNA form, the CDR3 reads TGCGCCAGCAGCCGAACTAGCGGGGGCCTCTACAATGAGCAGTTCTTC. Its translation is CASSRTSGGLYNEQFF.

On this clone itself: The identical CDR3 is also encoded by other nucleotide sequences in the sample. The chain joins TRBV30 to TRBJ2-5; D remains unclear. This CDR3 contains 12 residues. Germline-derived CDR1 and CDR2 are GTSNPN and SVGIG (reference sequence). V lost 3 bases and J lost 2, with 7 bases in between. CDR3 region: CAWSVQQETQYF. In nucleotides, the CDR3 is TGTGCCTGGAGCGTACAGCAAGAGACCCAGTACTTC.

The V gene is TRBV7-6, the J gene TRBJ1-1; 8 bases are a match to TRBD1. CDR3 length: 15 residues. Unmatched junction bases numbered 7, after V lost 5 bases and J lost 2 bases. Germline V lookup: CDR1 SGHVS, CDR2 FNYEAQ. CDR3 region: CASSLRQGYNTEAFF. CDR3 bases: TGTGCCAGCAGCCTGAGACAGGGGTATAACACTGAAGCTTTCTTT. Filled out from reference TRBV7-6 and TRBJ1-1, the complete variable domain reads GAGVSQSPRYKVTKRGQDVALRCDPISGHVSLYWYRQALGQGPEFLTYFNYEAQQDKSGLPNDRFSAERPEGSISTLTIQRTEQRDSAMYRCASSLRQGYNTEAFFGQGTRLTVV.

V usage is TRBV30 and J usage is TRBJ1-3; D is unresolved. V was shortened by 2 bases and J by 2 bases, with 7 bases between the two germline ends. From germline, CDR1 is GTSNPN and CDR2 SVGIG (reference sequence). CDR3 length: 13 residues. The CDR3 spells CAWSRAPGNTIYF. The CDR3 DNA is TGTGCCTGGAGTAGAGCCCCTGGAAACACCATATATTTT.

J is TRBJ2-5 and V is TRBV10-3; 9 bases are shared with TRBD2. The ends lost 4 bases at V and 5 bases at J; junction bases unmatched: 17. Per germline, CDR1 ENHRY and CDR2 SYGVKD. The CDR3 contains 18 residues. For the CDR3, the DNA is TGTGCCATCAGTGTCCACGGTGGGGCGGGGGGGCCGCAGGAGACCCAGTACTTC. As protein: CAISVHGGAGGPQETQYF.